What follows describes a single T cell receptor beta chain. It lacks a known antigen. Base qualities are not recorded, but no much larger clone differs from it by a single base. These data belong to a study of cytomegalovirus exposure and HLA in healthy donors (dated by TCRdb to 2016 to 2017). Context from the whole study: According to an earlier analysis of 450 to 650 of the donors, about 179 million T cells yielded roughly 100 million unique TCR beta sequences and 276 Gb of sequence data. The study aimed to test whether signatures of past pathogen exposure could be identified by cataloging public T cell receptors. In an earlier analysis of 500 to 650 of the donors, high-throughput TCR beta sequencing was used to judge whether each TCR beta V gene segment behaved as functional or pseudogenic. To predict cytomegalovirus infection status, the study brought together high-throughput TCR immunosequencing, statistical association of individual TCRs with disease status, and machine learning. Every repertoire in the discovery cohort had been generated on one and the same sequencing platform. To study patterns of TCR occurrence, a later analysis re-analyzed previously published TCR beta repertoires from around 660 donors and added high-resolution HLA genotyping. In addition to the first cohort of 666 subjects, a separate validation cohort of 120 different subjects was used. The T cell repertoires of around 730 subjects were profiled by immunosequencing and related to cytomegalovirus serostatus. Class I and class II HLA loci were covered by the typing at four-digit resolution. Rather than drawing on any new phenotypic data, the later analysis identified candidate immune exposures from TCR beta sequences and the way those sequences occurred across donors. A handful of DR-DQ haplotypes were handled as single units for association and clustering because linkage in the cohort was strong. A later genetic analysis used genome-wide SNP genotypes for about 65% of the roughly 670 donors, treating that subset as a discovery cohort. The number of donors typed differed by locus, with about 629-630 for A, B, C, DRB1 and DQB1, around 500 for DQA1, 600 to 610 for DPA1, and over 400 for DPB1. About 300 gigabases of sequencing data and around 87 million unique TCR sequences were included in an early release covering under 650 HLA-typed donors. Donor age, sex, ethnicity and CMV serostatus were collected together with the repertoire data. Of the roughly 420 genotyped donors, approximately 81% were placed in the genetic ancestry cluster associated with self-reported Caucasian donors. On average, about 200,000 unique TCR beta nucleotide sequences were sequenced per donor among 398 genotyped donors of the cohort, with roughly 18% of those sequences being non-productive.

The cohort was made up of 500 to 850 healthy bone marrow donors. At the time of sampling, every cohort member was nominally healthy, though immune exposures that went unrecorded were likely present. The donor tested CMV seronegative, placing the donor among the approximately 400 seronegative members of the cohort. A peripheral blood sample was provided by each donor, and peripheral blood mononuclear cells were used for TCR beta sequencing. Genomic DNA extraction from the blood cell samples was performed with the Qiagen DNeasy Blood Extraction Kit. Here is what the overall study found, with its caveats: In a later analysis, HLA-associated TCR beta chains showed more clonal expansion and lower generation probabilities than non-associated chains that were equally common. Immune exposure information for the cohort was limited to CMV serostatus. Only TCR beta chains were sequenced in this cohort, and the absence of alpha or paired-chain data limited detectable features. The authors suggested that the approach could potentially be extended to other disease states and immunological phenotypes. A later genetic analysis associated a missense DCLRE1C variant with V-gene and J-gene trimming of TCR beta chains, and an independent cohort replicated the association. In an earlier analysis of about 550 of the donors, most TCR beta V segments were observed in productive rearrangements about 87% or about 30% of the time, broadly matching IMGT annotations. Correlated functional status among segregating V segments might reflect linkage disequilibrium, but an unknown experimental factor could not be ruled out. A further reported finding was that TCR beta sequences accurately predicted the HLA-A and HLA-B alleles for most subjects in the first cohort. A later analysis associated 15,000 to 20,000 TCR beta sequences with specific HLA alleles at a false discovery rate of 0.05. The 87-base-pair reads could not distinguish some IMGT-functional V segments, including TRBV6-2 and TRBV6-3, so those segments were excluded. Because HLA typing was unavailable for some donors at each locus, only the typed subset was used in association tests. According to a later analysis, parvovirus B19, influenza, CMV and Epstein-Barr virus appeared linked to several top co-occurrence clusters. The classifier was reported to diagnose cytomegalovirus status with high specificity and sensitivity in both the original cohort and the validation cohort. The earlier analysis of a few hundred of the donors excluded approximately 15 rarely observed V segments, including chromosome 9 orphons, because counts were too low. The study gave a list of 150 to 200 TCR beta chains associated with cytomegalovirus. A cluster of highly shared sequence variants was judged likely to be a technical artifact of the sequencing pipeline. A later genetic analysis reported fewer N-insertions in productive TCRs among donors in an Asian-associated ancestry cluster than the roughly 690-donor mean. While some public TCRs were present in many individuals, most TCR sequences turned up only very rarely across donors. In vitro tests confirmed that a few of the cytomegalovirus-associated TCR beta chains recognize cytomegalovirus antigens. A later analysis found that TCR association rates varied across HLA loci, with DRB1 alleles showing the most associated TCRs and HLA-C alleles the fewest. When HLA alleles, especially DR and DQ, strongly co-occurred, attributing TCR associations to individual alleles was difficult. Presence/absence analyses assumed roughly uniform sequencing depth across donors, an assumption that may not hold. According to a later analysis, most CMV-associated TCR beta chains appeared to be HLA-restricted, and the HLA associations seemed to be driven largely by CMV exposure.

The germline V gene sets CDR1 to MGHRA and CDR2 to YSYEKL. V is cut by 4 bases and J by 0 bases, and the space between the germline ends is 13 bases. The CDR3 contains 16 residues, cysteine and phenylalanine counted. This entry keeps only the CDR3 DNA: 48 bases, framed from base 1. The library was obtained by the immunoSEQ multiplex PCR assay. The multiplex PCR relied on a mix of 60 forward primers for TCR Vbeta segments and 13 reverse primers for TCR Jbeta segments. Amplification of the CDR3 region of rearranged TCR beta genes was performed with a multiplex PCR assay on genomic DNA. The Illumina HiSeq System was used to sequence the amplified TCR beta libraries as 87-base-pair reads. In the original analysis: A later analysis counted approximately 74 million unique TCR beta chains across the 666 repertoires, and some 11 million of these chains were shared by at least two donors. A nearest-neighbor algorithm error-corrected the raw reads and collapsed the reads into unique sequences, merging closely related sequences to remove PCR and sequencing errors. V, D and J gene segments were assigned by aligning CDR3 sequences to IMGT reference sequences. Each retained sequence needed at least a six-nucleotide match to both a V gene segment and a J gene segment. Rearrangements were classified as productive when the CDR3 lacked stop codons and remained in frame with V and J, and all other rearrangements were classified as non-productive. Following IMGT convention, CDR3 was defined as the stretch from the second conserved V-encoded cysteine up to the conserved J-encoded phenylalanine. The earlier analysis of 587 of the donors excluded any sequence lacking an unambiguous match to a single V gene segment. In an earlier analysis of about 590 of the donors, a V segment was called functional when productive rearrangements were above 56.7%, and segregating when the standard deviation between donors exceeded 5%. A statistical classification framework was built to diagnose cytomegalovirus status from the catalog of TCR beta chain sequences. In a later analysis, TCR nucleotide sequences were compared against IMGT/GENE-DB human TR gene sequences so that V and J genes could be assigned. Using the TCRdist pipeline, a later analysis assigned CDR3 sequences along with most-parsimonious VDJ recombination scenarios. In a later analysis, every TCR beta chain was defined by the combination of its CDR3 amino acid sequence and its V-gene family, and reads without a unique V-gene family were dropped. In a later analysis, approximately 590 highly shared, low-generation-probability nucleotide sequences were removed to address suspected cross-contamination and a sequencing artifact. A later analysis calculated a clonal expansion index for each public chain from normalized within-repertoire ranks of inferred template counts. In a later analysis, generation probabilities were computed using a VDJ recombination model fitted to out-of-frame rearrangements, and the results were checked against IGoR. Hypergeometric tests were used in a later analysis to score TCR-TCR, TCR-HLA and TCR-CMV co-occurrence, with a repertoire-size bias correction applied to the TCR pairs. A later analysis estimated false discovery rates by permuting HLA or CMV assignments 20 times. In a later analysis, co-occurring TCRs were grouped using DBSCAN, and TCRdist sequence similarity was added for clustering within HLA-allele-positive subsets. Repertoires with fewer than 30,000 or more than 120,000 public chains, plus five repertoires with anomalous nucleotide sharing, were excluded from co-occurrence clustering. As stored in TCRdb, this immuneACCESS dataset retains in-frame rearrangements with V and J assigned. A fraction of the clones does not appear; measured against another copy, unresolved V genes explain less than half of the discrepancy, and the remainder lacks a known reason. V and J calls and clone size are those listed in that table; D and trimming were worked out from the DNA. In all, the sample holds under 250,000 clones, and approximately 81% of those were seen once. Of the sample, roughly 0.26% falls within the top ten clones.

The sequence came from a girl aged 2 to 10 in good health and CMV-seronegative. The chain joins TRBV4-1 to TRBJ1-5, and perhaps TRBD1 as D gene, on 6 matching bases. The sample taken for sequencing was PBMCs. The CDR3 region: CASSPRTESSNQPQHF. The nucleotide sequence is TGCGCCAGCAGCCCCCGGACAGAATCTAGCAATCAGCCCCAGCATTTT.